These T cell receptor beta chains were read from a single sample in a study of radiotherapy plus CTLA-4 blockade in lung cancer. The assay was immunoSEQ multiplex PCR, and TCRdb's table has in-frame clones only and misses some. The table includes 100,000 to 150,000 clones, 78% detected once. The sample was peripheral blood, taken from a patient treated with radiotherapy plus ipilimumab. The source is a human donor with non-small cell lung cancer who had a partial response to radiotherapy plus ipilimumab. CDR3s include the opening cysteine and the closing phenylalanine or tryptophan. The D gene is left open where the match is weak. Part of the rows lack a size; the others show once, few, many or a class for expanded clones.

CAISEYQGASNQPQHF | TGTGCCATCAGTGAGTATCAGGGGGCGAGCAATCAGCCCCAGCATTTT | 16 | TRBJ1-5 | NA | TRBV10-3 | TRBD1
CAWSVTGGRTEAFF | TGTGCCTGGAGTGTGACAGGTGGTAGGACTGAAGCTTTCTTT | 14 | TRBJ1-1 | NA | TRBV30 | NA
CASSQDFAVYQYF | TGTGCCAGCAGCCAAGATTTCGCAGTGTACCAATATTTT | 13 | TRBJ2-3 | NA | TRBV14 | NA
CASSATGGTEAFF | TGTGCCAGCAGCGCGACAGGGGGAACTGAAGCTTTCTTT | 13 | TRBJ1-1 | NA | TRBV6-4 | TRBD1
CASSPPGDVYGYTF | TGTGCCAGCAGCCCCCCGGGGGATGTCTATGGCTACACCTTC | 14 | TRBJ1-2 | once | TRBV28 | NA
CASSTRTGRNTEAFF | TGTGCCAGCAGCACCCGGACAGGTAGGAACACTGAAGCTTTCTTT | 15 | TRBJ1-1 | NA | TRBV5-6 | TRBD1
CASSRDRQETQYF | TGTGCCAGCAGCCGAGACAGGCAAGAGACCCAGTACTTC | 13 | TRBJ2-5 | NA | TRBV11-2 | NA
CASRAPAGSEQYF | TGCGCCAGCCGGGCGCCAGCGGGCTCCGAGCAGTACTTC | 13 | TRBJ2-7 | NA | TRBV10-2 | NA
CASSLGTQTQSYGYTF | TGTGCCAGCAGCTTAGGTACGCAGACTCAAAGCTATGGCTACACCTTC | 16 | TRBJ1-2 | NA | TRBV7-2 | NA
CASSPTQRTGSPYGYTF | TGTGCCAGCAGTCCAACCCAGAGGACAGGCTCACCTTATGGCTACACCTTC | 17 | TRBJ1-2 | NA | TRBV27 | TRBD1
CASSQGTANTEAFF | TGCGCCAGCAGCCAAGGGACAGCGAACACTGAAGCTTTCTTT | 14 | TRBJ1-1 | once | TRBV4-3 | NA
CASSPGDWYTEAFF | TGTGCCAGCAGCCCAGGGGATTGGTACACTGAAGCTTTCTTT | 14 | TRBJ1-1 | NA | TRBV5-4 | NA
CASSKGGGNQPQHF | TGTGCCAGCAGCAAGGGCGGGGGCAATCAGCCCCAGCATTTT | 14 | TRBJ1-5 | NA | TRBV28 | NA
CASSERSATNEKLFF | TGTGCCAGCAGTGAACGATCAGCAACTAATGAAAAACTGTTTTTT | 15 | TRBJ1-4 | few | TRBV6-1 | NA
CASSSPNQETQYF | TGTGCCAGCAGCAGCCCCAACCAAGAGACCCAGTACTTC | 13 | TRBJ2-5 | NA | TRBV5-4 | NA
CASSAGASGRALIIYNEQFF | TGTGCCAGCAGCGCCGGTGCTAGCGGGAGGGCCCTAATTATCTACAATGAGCAGTTCTTC | 20 | TRBJ2-1 | NA | TRBV9 | TRBD2
CASRGSGSGSTDTQYF | TGTGCCAGCAGGGGTAGCGGGAGCGGTAGCACAGATACGCAGTATTTT | 16 | TRBJ2-3 | once | TRBV6-6 | TRBD2
CASSLLQVQGEQYF | TGTGCCAGCAGCTTGCTGCAGGTACAGGGCGAGCAGTACTTC | 14 | TRBJ2-7 | NA | TRBV5-5 | NA
CASSLWASGSDEQFF | TGTGCCAGCAGTTTATGGGCTAGCGGGAGCGATGAGCAGTTCTTC | 15 | TRBJ2-1 | NA | TRBV28 | TRBD2
CASSRDTESYEQYF | TGTGCCAGCAGCAGGGACACCGAATCCTACGAGCAGTACTTC | 14 | TRBJ2-7 | NA | TRBV7-8 | NA
CASSEDGRDNSPLHF | TGTGCCAGCAGCGAAGATGGGCGGGATAATTCACCCCTCCACTTT | 15 | TRBJ1-6 | NA | TRBV6-1 | NA
CAWSLGQPNSPLHF | TGTGCCTGGAGTCTTGGACAGCCCAATTCACCCCTCCACTTT | 14 | TRBJ1-6 | NA | TRBV30 | NA
CASSYGQGAYNEQFF | TGTGCCAGCAGTTACGGGCAGGGGGCGTACAATGAGCAGTTCTTC | 15 | TRBJ2-1 | NA | TRBV6-6 | TRBD1
CATSRVAPSGELFF | TGTGCCACCAGCAGAGTCGCGCCTTCCGGGGAGCTGTTTTTT | 14 | TRBJ2-2 | NA | TRBV15 | NA
CASSRGYEQYF | TGTGCCAGTAGTCGAGGCTACGAGCAGTACTTC | 11 | TRBJ2-7 | few | TRBV19 | NA
CASSQTFIGLDSRKGYTF | TGCGCCAGCAGCCAAACCTTCATCGGTCTAGACTCACGGAAGGGCTACACCTTC | 18 | TRBJ1-2 | NA | TRBV4-3 | NA
CASSSGNNQPQHF | TGTGCTAGCAGCTCCGGGAACAATCAGCCCCAGCATTTT | 13 | TRBJ1-5 | NA | TRBV7-7 | NA
CASRPSGGQGRGGPEAFF | TGTGCCAGCAGACCCTCCGGGGGACAGGGGCGAGGCGGGCCTGAAGCTTTCTTT | 18 | TRBJ1-1 | once | TRBV25-1 | TRBD1
CASSRSGSGDTQYF | TGCGCCAGCAGCAGGAGCGGGAGTGGGGATACGCAGTATTTT | 14 | TRBJ2-3 | NA | TRBV5-1 | TRBD2
CASTRTGRGGETQYF | TGTGCCAGCACCAGGACAGGGAGGGGAGGAGAGACCCAGTACTTC | 15 | TRBJ2-5 | NA | TRBV27 | NA
CASSITQGPEAFF | TGTGCCAGCAGCATAACACAGGGGCCCGAAGCTTTCTTT | 13 | TRBJ1-1 | NA | TRBV7-2 | TRBD1
CASTPVGTPEAFF | TGTGCCAGTACCCCGGTTGGTACCCCTGAAGCTTTCTTT | 13 | TRBJ1-1 | NA | TRBV19 | NA
CASSLETGTSGIGTGELFF | TGTGCCAGCAGCTTAGAGACCGGGACTAGCGGGATCGGCACCGGGGAGCTGTTTTTT | 19 | TRBJ2-2 | NA | TRBV11-3 | TRBD2
CASSLGQSNNSPLHF | TGTGCCAGCAGCTTGGGACAGTCCAACAATTCACCCCTCCACTTT | 15 | TRBJ1-6 | NA | TRBV5-6 | NA
CASRSTGGRNTIYF | TGTGCCAGCAGATCGACAGGGGGTAGAAACACCATATATTTT | 14 | TRBJ1-3 | NA | TRBV28 | TRBD1
CSVGQGPNTEAFF | TGCAGCGTGGGACAGGGTCCAAACACTGAAGCTTTCTTT | 13 | TRBJ1-1 | NA | TRBV29-1 | TRBD1
CASSLAGLAGVNEQFF | TGTGCCAGCAGCTTAGCGGGACTAGCGGGAGTTAATGAGCAGTTCTTC | 16 | TRBJ2-1 | few | TRBV7-2 | TRBD2
CAWWTDIYGYTF | TGTGCCTGGTGGACAGACATCTATGGCTACACCTTC | 12 | TRBJ1-2 | NA | TRBV30 | NA
CASSLGAAKGLNQPQHF | TGTGCCAGCAGTTTAGGGGCAGCGAAGGGGCTCAATCAGCCCCAGCATTTT | 17 | TRBJ1-5 | few | TRBV28 | NA
CASSLAFSNTGELFF | TGTGCCAGCAGTTTAGCGTTCTCGAACACCGGGGAGCTGTTTTTT | 15 | TRBJ2-2 | few | TRBV2 | NA
CASSWDRNTIYF | TGTGCCAGCAGCTGGGACAGAAACACCATATATTTT | 12 | TRBJ1-3 | few | TRBV5-5 | NA
CASSGNREGKVKTQYF | TGTGCCAGCAGTGGTAACAGGGAGGGGAAAGTAAAGACCCAGTACTTC | 16 | TRBJ2-5 | NA | TRBV28 | NA
CASSPSGLAGLSYNEQFF | TGTGCCAGCAGCCCAAGTGGGCTAGCGGGACTCTCCTACAATGAGCAGTTCTTC | 18 | TRBJ2-1 | NA | TRBV5-5 | TRBD2
CASTPGRQGANTEAFF | TGCGCCAGCACCCCAGGGCGGCAGGGGGCGAACACTGAAGCTTTCTTT | 16 | TRBJ1-1 | NA | TRBV5-1 | TRBD1
CASSPNLSGGEQYF | TGCGCCAGCAGCCCAAACCTCTCAGGGGGCGAGCAGTACTTC | 14 | TRBJ2-7 | NA | TRBV5-1 | TRBD1
CASRREISNQPQHF | TGTGCCAGCAGGAGGGAAATTAGCAATCAGCCCCAGCATTTT | 14 | TRBJ1-5 | NA | TRBV6-1 | NA
CASSQEGQGIGNTIYF | TGTGCCAGCAGCCAAGAGGGACAGGGCATAGGAAACACCATATATTTT | 16 | TRBJ1-3 | NA | TRBV4-2 | TRBD1
CASSYRGSDTEAFF | TGTGCCAGCAGTTACAGGGGGTCGGACACTGAAGCTTTCTTT | 14 | TRBJ1-1 | NA | TRBV6-6 | NA
CASSPAVPGSSYNSPLHF | TGTGCCAGCAGTCCAGCGGTCCCTGGGAGCTCCTATAATTCACCCCTCCACTTT | 18 | TRBJ1-6 | NA | TRBV27 | NA
CASRLARSSGKSDTQYF | TGTGCAAGTCGCTTAGCGCGTTCTAGCGGGAAATCAGATACGCAGTATTTT | 17 | TRBJ2-3 | once | TRBV12-2 | NA
CASRTSSNQPQHF | TGTGCCAGCAGGACAAGTTCAAATCAGCCCCAGCATTTT | 13 | TRBJ1-5 | NA | TRBV2 | NA
CASSLGRGLMQPQHF | TGTGCCAGCAGTTTGGGCAGGGGGCTTATGCAGCCCCAGCATTTT | 15 | TRBJ1-5 | NA | TRBV27 | TRBD1
CAISEGIQGSDGYTF | TGTGCCATCAGTGAGGGGATCCAGGGTTCGGATGGCTACACCTTC | 15 | TRBJ1-2 | NA | TRBV10-3 | NA
CASSQGTDEDEAFF | TGCGCCAGCAGCCAAGGGACAGACGAGGATGAAGCTTTCTTT | 14 | TRBJ1-1 | NA | TRBV4-1 | NA
CASSLSGTGGHNEQFF | TGTGCCAGCAGTTTATCCGGGACAGGGGGCCACAATGAGCAGTTCTTC | 16 | TRBJ2-1 | NA | TRBV28 | TRBD1